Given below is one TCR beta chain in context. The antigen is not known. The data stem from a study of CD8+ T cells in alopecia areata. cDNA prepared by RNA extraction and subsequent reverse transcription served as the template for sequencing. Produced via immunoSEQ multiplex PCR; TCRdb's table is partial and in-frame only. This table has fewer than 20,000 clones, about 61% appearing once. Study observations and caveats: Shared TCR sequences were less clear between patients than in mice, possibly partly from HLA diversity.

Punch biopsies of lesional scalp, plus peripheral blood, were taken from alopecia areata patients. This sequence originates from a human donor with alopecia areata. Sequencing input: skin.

The CDR3 protein is CASSFWGRGQETQYF. The CDR3 bases are TGTGCCAGCAGCTTTTGGGGGAGGGGCCAAGAGACCCAGTACTTC. This chain links TRBV5-4 with TRBJ2-5; the match to TRBD2 covers 7 bases. The V gene's germline CDR1 is SGHNT and CDR2 YYREEE (reference sequence). With 2 bases clipped from V and 1 base from J, the junction kept 5 bases outside the gene matches. This CDR3 spans 15 amino acids. The entire variable domain, with the rest obtained from reference TRBV5-4 and TRBJ2-5, is as follows: ETGVTQSPTHLIKTRGQQVTLRCSSQSGHNTVSWYQQALGQGPQFIFQYYREEENGRGNFPPRFSGLQFPNYSSELNVNALELDDSALYLCASSFWGRGQETQYFGPGTRLLVL.